These T cell receptor beta chains were read from a single sample in a study of shared clonotypes between healthy human individuals. Sequencing was performed with immunoSEQ multiplex PCR; in TCRdb, only in-frame clones are kept and a portion is missing. The sample has around 2.5 million clones, 93% seen once. Sequenced material: naive CD4+ T cells from PBMCs. These receptors were obtained from a man between 18 and 29 years old in good health. Some clones in this sample may be carry-over from other donors' samples. Each CDR3 is given with its conserved first and last residue. The D gene is left open where the match is weak. The listing skips clone size in some rows; elsewhere it reads once, few, many or a size class.

.,TRBJ2-2,TRBV4-1,.,TGCGCCAGCAGCCCACAGGGAATAAACACCGGGGAGCTGTTTTTT,CASSPQGINTGELFF
.,TRBJ1-5,TRBV7-8,TRBD1,TGTGCCAGCAGCTCAGACGGACAGGCCGCGCGCAATCAGCCCCAGCATTTT,CASSSDGQAARNQPQHF
.,TRBJ1-1,TRBV7-9,.,TGTGCCAGCAGCCTTGGGGGCAGGGGCTTCATGAACACTGAAGCTTTCTTT,CASSLGGRGFMNTEAFF
once,TRBJ2-5,TRBV5-4,.,TGTGCCAGCAGCTCCCGCCGGGGAGAAGAGACCCAGTACTTC,CASSSRRGEETQYF
.,TRBJ2-7,TRBV2,TRBD2,TGTGCCAGCAGTGATAAACCTAGCGGGGCCTACGAGCAGTACTTC,CASSDKPSGAYEQYF
.,TRBJ2-3,TRBV2,TRBD2,TGTGCCAGCAATATACTAGCGGGAGCGGGGGATACGCAGTATTTT,CASNILAGAGDTQYF
.,TRBJ2-1,TRBV5-6,TRBD2,TGTGCCAGCAGCCGTGGGACTAGCGGACACAATGAGCAGTTCTTC,CASSRGTSGHNEQFF
.,TRBJ2-3,TRBV7-2,TRBD2,TGTGCCAGCAGCTTAGGTCCTAGCGGGAGCACAGATACGCAGTATTTT,CASSLGPSGSTDTQYF
.,TRBJ2-2,TRBV19,.,TGTGCCAGTAGTATGATGGGCACCAACACCGGGGAGCTGTTTTTT,CASSMMGTNTGELFF
.,TRBJ2-1,TRBV10-3,.,TGTGCCATCAGTGAGTCGGGCCTACGGGACAATGAGCAGTTCTTC,CAISESGLRDNEQFF
few,TRBJ1-5,TRBV30,TRBD1,TGTGCCTGGAGCGGACAGGGGCGACAGCCCCAGCATTTT,CAWSGQGRQPQHF
.,TRBJ2-5,TRBV5-1,.,TGCGCCAGCAGCTTGGCGGGGGGCGCGGAGACCCAGTACTTC,CASSLAGGAETQYF
.,TRBJ1-4,TRBV9,.,TGTGCCAGCAGCGTATTGGCAGGTGGTATGGGAGAAAAACTGTTTTTT,CASSVLAGGMGEKLFF
.,TRBJ2-4,TRBV5-1,.,TGCGCCAGCAGCCCGACAGTAGCCAAAAACATTCAGTACTTC,CASSPTVAKNIQYF
.,TRBJ1-5,TRBV2,TRBD1,TGTGCCAGCAGGGACAGGGTCCAGCCCCAGCATTTT,CASRDRVQPQHF
.,TRBJ1-1,TRBV6-5,TRBD1,TGTGCCAGCAGCTCACAGGGGGGCTACACTGAAGCTTTCTTT,CASSSQGGYTEAFF
.,TRBJ2-3,TRBV19,.,TGTGCCAGTAGTACCCGACAGAGCACAGATACGCAGTATTTT,CASSTRQSTDTQYF
.,TRBJ1-2,TRBV19,TRBD1,TGTGCCAGTACCTACAGGGGCAACTATGGCTACACCTTC,CASTYRGNYGYTF
.,TRBJ1-5,TRBV18,.,TGTGCCAGCTCACAGGGGTGGAATCAGCCCCAGCATTTT,CASSQGWNQPQHF
.,TRBJ2-6,TRBV4-1,TRBD1,TGCGCCAGCAGCCAAGAAACCCCACAGGGGCCGCGCCACTCTGGGGCCAACGTCCTGACTTTC,CASSQETPQGPRHSGANVLTF
.,TRBJ2-7,TRBV5-6,TRBD2,TGTGCCAGCAGCCCGATTAGCGGGAGTGGCGACGAGCAGTACTTC,CASSPISGSGDEQYF
.,TRBJ1-3,TRBV28,TRBD1,TGTGCCAGCATCCGAGGACAGGCCCTTCGGAACACCATATATTTT,CASIRGQALRNTIYF
.,TRBJ1-2,TRBV7-2,.,TGTGCCAGCAGCTTATGGGGATCCTTTGATGGCTACACCTTC,CASSLWGSFDGYTF
.,TRBJ2-2,TRBV5-1,TRBD1,TGCGCCAGCAGCTCCGTCGGACAGGGGGCGAAGACCGGGGAGCTGTTTTTT,CASSSVGQGAKTGELFF
few,TRBJ1-5,TRBV11-2,.,TGTGCCAGCAGCTTACAATACAATCAGCCCCAGCATTTT,CASSLQYNQPQHF
.,TRBJ1-4,TRBV25-1,TRBD1,TGTGCCAGCAGTGAAGGTGGGTTTACAGGGGAAAATGAAAAACTGTTTTTT,CASSEGGFTGENEKLFF
.,TRBJ2-1,TRBV4-1,TRBD2,TGCGCCAGCAGCCAGGCCGGGACTAGCGGCCCCCCGGGGTTCTTC,CASSQAGTSGPPGFF
.,TRBJ2-1,TRBV10-3,.,TGTGCCATCAGTGCGGGGGTCTACAATGAGCAGTTCTTC,CAISAGVYNEQFF
once,TRBJ2-7,TRBV6-1,.,TGTGCCAGCAGCGAAAAGAGGGTTTGGTGGGGACCCTACGAGCAGTACTTC,CASSEKRVWWGPYEQYF
.,TRBJ1-1,TRBV6-1,.,TGTGCCAGCAGTGGGTACTTATCTACAGTAAACACTGAAGCTTTCTTT,CASSGYLSTVNTEAFF
.,TRBJ1-1,TRBV7-9,.,TGTGCCAGCAGCTTTGGAACAGGCTTCGGGACTGAAGCTTTCTTT,CASSFGTGFGTEAFF
.,TRBJ2-3,TRBV9,TRBD2,TGTGCCAGCAGCCTTGCTAGCGGGTACGTTACGCAGTATTTT,CASSLASGYVTQYF
.,TRBJ1-3,TRBV6-5,.,TGTGCCAGCAGTTACTCGGCCCGACGCTCTGGAAACACCATATATTTT,CASSYSARRSGNTIYF
.,TRBJ2-4,TRBV28,TRBD1,TGTGCCAGCAGTCCCCCGGGACAGGGTTCGAACATTCAGTACTTC,CASSPPGQGSNIQYF
.,TRBJ2-7,TRBV7-9,.,TGTGCCAGCAGCTTACCTCAGGGGCACGAGCAGTACTTC,CASSLPQGHEQYF
.,TRBJ2-1,TRBV10-3,.,TGTGCCATCAGTCTAGGGTCCTACAATGAGCAGTTCTTC,CAISLGSYNEQFF
.,TRBJ2-1,TRBV7-9,.,TGTGCCAGCAGCTTAGGAGGGACTTACAATGAGCAGTTCTTC,CASSLGGTYNEQFF
.,TRBJ1-2,TRBV5-4,TRBD1,TGTGCCAGCAGCCCAGGAGGGGACAGGTCCTATGGCTACACCTTC,CASSPGGDRSYGYTF
.,TRBJ1-2,TRBV9,.,TGTGCCAGCACAGGGCCAGGCTATGGCTACACCTTC,CASTGPGYGYTF
.,TRBJ2-5,TRBV5-4,.,TGTGCCAGCAGCTTGGTCCCCAGGGAAAGGACCCAGTACTTC,CASSLVPRERTQYF
.,TRBJ2-7,TRBV10-3,.,TGTGCCATCAGTGAGTCAGTGGGGGATTACGAGCAGTACTTC,CAISESVGDYEQYF
.,TRBJ2-3,TRBV25-1,.,TGTGCCAGCATCCCTTCAGGAAGCACAGATACGCAGTATTTT,CASIPSGSTDTQYF
.,TRBJ1-1,TRBV28,TRBD1,TGTGCCAGCAGCCCGACAGGGGGCAGGAACACTGAAGCTTTCTTT,CASSPTGGRNTEAFF
.,TRBJ2-1,TRBV12-5,TRBD2,TGTGCTAGTGGTTTAACTAGCGCAGGGAATGAGCAGTTCTTC,CASGLTSAGNEQFF
.,TRBJ1-5,TRBV4-1,.,TGCGCCAGCAGCCACCCCCGGGACCTCAATCAGCCCCAGCATTTT,CASSHPRDLNQPQHF
.,TRBJ2-5,TRBV11-3,TRBD1,TGTGCCAGCAGCTTGGGGGACAGGGTGGGAGAGACCCAGTACTTC,CASSLGDRVGETQYF
.,TRBJ2-2,TRBV19,.,TGTGCCAGTAGTATAGGTGGCGGCAGCACCGGGGAGCTGTTTTTT,CASSIGGGSTGELFF
.,TRBJ2-3,TRBV5-1,TRBD2,TGCGCCAGCAGCGTGGGCGGACTAGCGGGAGATACGCAGTATTTT,CASSVGGLAGDTQYF
.,TRBJ2-1,TRBV7-8,TRBD1,TGTGCCAGCAGGGTGGTAGGGGGCGAGCAGTTCTTC,CASRVVGGEQFF
once,TRBJ2-2,TRBV10-3,TRBD1,TGTGCCATCAGTGTGGGACAGGGGGAGGCCGGGGAGCTGTTTTTT,CAISVGQGEAGELFF
.,TRBJ2-1,TRBV7-9,.,TGTGCCAGCAGCTTAGGGGGCGGAATAAGAAATGAGCAGTTCTTC,CASSLGGGIRNEQFF
.,TRBJ2-7,TRBV25-1,.,TGTGCCAGCAGTGTCCAGGGAATCTCCTACGAGCAGTACTTC,CASSVQGISYEQYF
few,TRBJ2-7,TRBV27,TRBD2,TGTGCCAGCAGTTTATCTAGCGGGAGGTTCGAGCAGTACTTC,CASSLSSGRFEQYF
once,TRBJ1-1,TRBV10-3,.,TGTGCCAGCCCTACAAGGAACACTGAAGCTTTCTTT,CASPTRNTEAFF
.,TRBJ2-2,TRBV11-3,TRBD1,TGTGCCAGCAGCTTAGCCGGACAGGGTAACACCGGGGAGCTGTTTTTT,CASSLAGQGNTGELFF